The 3 T cell receptor beta chains below all came from one sample that was sequenced in a study of T cell changes during pregnancy in multiple sclerosis. Only in-frame clones appear in the TCRdb table, and some are missing; sequencing was by immunoSEQ multiplex PCR. The table records some 70,000 clones, roughly nine tenths of them present only once. Specimen: peripheral blood, collected in the second trimester of pregnancy. The receptor set was obtained from a female donor with multiple sclerosis, enrolled in a pregnancy study.

J is TRBJ2-7 and V is TRBV27, with a weak D call TRBD2 (6 bases). The CDR3 covers 11 residues. V was pared by 8 bases and J by 3 bases, with 8 bases between. Per germline, CDR1 MNHEY and CDR2 SMNVEV (reference sequence). CDR3 sequence (DNA): TGTGCCAGCGGGGACTTCTACGAGCAGTACTTC. Residues: CASGDFYEQYF.

The V gene is TRBV19, the J gene TRBJ1-5; 7 bases are shared with TRBD1. The trim removed 3 bases at V and 0 bases at J, leaving 11 bases unmatched. CDR1 LNHDA and CDR2 SQIVND come from the germline V gene (reference sequence). CDR3 length: 18 residues. The CDR3 region is CASSMVGGDRHSNQPQHF. In DNA form, the CDR3 reads TGTGCCAGTAGTATGGTGGGTGGGGACAGACATAGCAATCAGCCCCAGCATTTT.

The sample holds one count of this clone. The rearrangement uses TRBV9 and TRBJ2-3; 8 bases fit TRBD2. The junction had 2 bases not matched to a gene; V was cut back by 0 bases and J by 5 bases. The CDR3 spans 14 residues. The germline V gene encodes CDR1 SGDLS and CDR2 YYNGEE. CDR3 coding DNA: TGTGCCAGCAGCGTAGTGGCGGGGGGAGATACGCAGTATTTT. Its protein is CASSVVAGGDTQYF.